One sample yielded the 14 T cell receptor beta chains listed below, sequenced in a study of radiotherapy plus CTLA-4 blockade in lung cancer. Assay: immunoSEQ multiplex PCR; the TCRdb copy retains only in-frame clones and omits some. The table shows about 80,000 clones, with around 80% occurring only once. Sample: peripheral blood, taken from a patient treated with radiotherapy plus ipilimumab. These receptors came from a human donor with non-small cell lung cancer who had stable disease on radiotherapy plus ipilimumab.

The chain links TRBV7-3 to TRBJ1-2, with D maybe TRBD1 (5 bases). V dropped 4 bases and J dropped 7 bases, with 31 bases sitting between them. Germline V gives CDR1 SGHTA, CDR2 FQGTGA. The CDR3 totals 19 residues. CDR3 amino acids: CASSSWRRGTAAVGSGYTF. The CDR3 nucleotides read TGTGCCAGCAGCTCTTGGCGGCGCGGGACTGCCGCTGTTGGGAGTGGCTACACCTTC.

This clone was seen only once. The chain employs TRBV4-2 and TRBJ1-6, with TRBD1 as a possible D gene (5 bases). Trimming cost V 4 bases and J 10 bases, with 23 bases left between them. From germline, CDR1 is LGHNA and CDR2 YNFKEQ. This CDR3 has 17 residues. DNA of the CDR3: TGTGCCAGCAGCCCTGTCGTCGCAGGGACTGGGAGGTCACCCCTCCACTTT. Its translation is CASSPVVAGTGRSPLHF.

The DNA for the CDR3 is TGTGCCAGCAGTGCCAGGGACAATCAGCCCCAGCATTTT. This gives the protein CASSARDNQPQHF. The chain carries TRBV6-1 and TRBJ1-5; D may be TRBD1 (5 bases). Per the germline V gene, CDR1 is MNHNS and CDR2 is SASEGT. Trimming stripped 4 bases from V and 3 bases from J, with 7 bases between. The CDR3 has 13 amino acids.

V usage is TRBV13 and J usage is TRBJ1-5; D is unclear. CDR1 is PRHDT and CDR2 is FYEKMQ in the germline V gene (reference sequence). The CDR3 covers 16 residues. V lost 0 bases to trimming and J lost 5 bases, with 14 bases between them. CDR3 in DNA: TGTGCCAGCAGCTTAGGCCTAGGGCGAATCCATCAGCCCCAGCATTTT. This gives the protein CASSLGLGRIHQPQHF.

The chain links TRBV4-2 to TRBJ1-3; 9 positions agree with TRBD1. CDR1 LGHNA and CDR2 YNFKEQ come from the germline V gene. Trimming at V came to 4 bases and at J to 0 bases, leaving 7 bases not matched to a gene. There are 17 residues in the CDR3. CDR3 residues: CASSLQGQGFSGNTIYF. CDR3 DNA sequence: TGTGCCAGCAGCCTACAGGGACAGGGATTCTCTGGAAACACCATATATTTT.

J is TRBJ2-2 and V is TRBV30; D gene unclear. Germline-derived CDR1 and CDR2 are GTSNPN and SVGIG (reference sequence). The CDR3 covers 16 residues. Trimming shortened V by 1 base and J by 7 bases, and 19 bases separated the two germline ends. The CDR3 DNA sequence: TGTGCCTGGAGTGGATCCCGGGTCCGACCAGTCGGGGAGCTGTTTTTT. Its translation: CAWSGSRVRPVGELFF.

This clone was observed a few times. The chain is built from TRBV7-9 and TRBJ2-3, with 8 bases matching TRBD2. This CDR3 has 17 amino acids. Unmatched junction bases numbered 9, after V lost 2 bases and J lost 2 bases. From germline, CDR1 is SEHNR and CDR2 FQNEAQ (reference sequence). CDR3 amino acids: CASSLRAAGGPTDTQYF. CDR3 bases: TGTGCCAGCAGCTTAAGAGCGGCGGGGGGTCCCACAGATACGCAGTATTTT.

The chain employs TRBV2 and TRBJ1-5; the D is unclear. Trimming took 2 bases from V and 0 from J, leaving 8 bases between them. CDR3 length: 15 residues. CDR1 and CDR2 (germline): SNHLY, FYNNEI. For the CDR3, the DNA is TGTGCCAGCAGTGAAAACATAGTTAGCAATCAGCCCCAGCATTTT. This gives the protein CASSENIVSNQPQHF.

This clone was counted a single time. This chain joins TRBV18 and TRBJ2-5; 9 bases are shared with TRBD1. Unmatched junction bases numbered 7, after V lost 6 bases and J lost 5 bases. Germline V gene lookup returns CDR1 KGHSH and CDR2 LQKENI. The CDR3 runs 14 residues. CDR3 in amino acids: CASSATGGAETQYF. CDR3 DNA sequence: TGTGCCAGCTCGGCCACAGGGGGCGCGGAGACCCAGTACTTC. The entire variable domain, with the rest obtained from reference TRBV18 and TRBJ2-5, is as follows: NAGVMQNPRHLVRRRGQEARLRCSPMKGHSHVYWYRQLPEEGLKFMVYLQKENIIDESGMPKERFSAEFPKEGPSILRIQQVVRGDSAAYFCASSATGGAETQYFGPGTRLLVL.

CDR3 nucleotide sequence: TGCGCCAGCAGCTTGGGCAGCCAACGGGATCAGCCCCAGCATTTT. It yields the protein CASSLGSQRDQPQHF. The gene calls are TRBV5-1 and TRBJ1-5; D is unresolved. The CDR3 runs 15 residues. V gave up 0 bases and J gave up 5 bases, with 12 bases separating them. In germline, CDR1 is SGHRS, CDR2 YFSETQ.

The rearrangement joins TRBV6-1 to TRBJ1-2, with D possibly being TRBD1 (6 bases). The CDR3 consists of 14 residues. Germline CDR1 MNHNS, CDR2 SASEGT. Between the trimmed V and J ends, which lost 1 base and 4 bases, there was a span of 10 bases. The CDR3 DNA is TGTGCCAGCAGTGAAGGGGGCAGGGGCTATGGCTACACCTTC. Its protein product is CASSEGGRGYGYTF.

V usage is TRBV18 and J usage is TRBJ1-5; D perhaps matches TRBD1 (6 bases). CDR1 is KGHSH and CDR2 is LQKENI in the germline V gene. This CDR3 is 15 amino acids long. The ends were cut back, 3 bases at V and 4 bases at J, with 13 bases in the middle. CDR3 coding DNA: TGTGCCAGCTCACCGTTGGGGCAGGGGAATCAGCCCCAGCATTTT. This codes for CASSPLGQGNQPQHF.

About this clone: A junction end diverges from the germline sequence, so it may reflect a read error. The chain is built from TRBV7-9 and TRBJ2-5; no clear D. This CDR3 comprises 12 residues. Germline CDR1 is SEHNR and CDR2 is FQNEAQ (reference sequence). The CDR3 DNA reads TGTGCCAGCAGCTTAGCGGGAAGGCCGCCGCACTTC. Encoded protein: CASSLAGRPPHF.

With regard to this clone: Mismatch with germline at one junction end may stem from a read error. The identical CDR3 is also encoded by other nucleotide sequences in the sample. The V call is TRBV28, the J call TRBJ2-5; D may be TRBD2 (7 bases). CDR1 is MDHEN and CDR2 is SYDVKM in the germline V gene. The CDR3 runs to 13 residues. The CDR3 region is CASSLGGAETQYF. DNA of the CDR3: TGCGCCAGCAGTTTAGGGGGGGCAGAGACCCAGTACTTC.